Here is one TCR beta chain with its context. Its antigen is unknown. Treatment reported: approximately nine-day PBMC culture with coronavirus spike peptide pools or control peptides (ViraFEST assay). Per-well cultures of under 2.5 million PBMCs received 8 to 10 IU/ml IL-2 and approximately 9.1 ug/ml peptide pools. The CDR3 covers 13 residues. The data belong to a study of vaccination and CD4 T cells after COVID-19. As for the study in general: Spike peptides, overlapping and drawn from SARS-CoV-2, HCoV-NL63, HCoV-OC43 and HCoV-229E, were used to stimulate cells.

Scientists ran DNA taken from cultured CD4+ T cells through the Oncomine TCR Beta short-read assay for sequencing. Genomic DNA was isolated from CD4+ T cells that had been cultured. TCRdb re-called the PCR reads with MiXCR, one entry per CDR3 protein. The sample consists of 15,000 to 20,000 distinct CDR3 sequences, around 29% of them appearing once. This sequence originates from a human donor with COVID-19. This sequence joins TRBV21-1 and TRBJ2-5; the D call TRBD1 from the table was never checked on the DNA. TRBV21-1 is flagged as a pseudogene. The sample consisted of cultured CD4+ T cells from blood. CDR3 in amino acids: CASSLQGQETQYF. The CDR3 coding sequence is TGTGCCAGCAGTTTACAGGGTCAAGAGACCCAGTACTTC.